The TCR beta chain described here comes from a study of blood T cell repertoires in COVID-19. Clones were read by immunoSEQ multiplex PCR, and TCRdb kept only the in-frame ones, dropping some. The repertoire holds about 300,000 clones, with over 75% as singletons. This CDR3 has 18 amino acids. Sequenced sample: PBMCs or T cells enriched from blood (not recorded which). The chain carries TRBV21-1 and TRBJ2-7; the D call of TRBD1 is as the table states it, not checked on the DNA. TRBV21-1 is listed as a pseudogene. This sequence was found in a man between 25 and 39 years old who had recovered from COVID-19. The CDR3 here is CASSKARDRVSYCYEQYF. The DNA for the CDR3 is TGTGCCAGCAGCAAAGCGCGGGACAGGGTTAGTTATTGCTACGAGCAGTACTTC.